This T cell receptor beta chain was observed in a study of PD-L1 blockade in urothelial cancer. The wider study: About 90% of the 29 patients were men who had bladder-origin urothelial cancer.

Time point in this sample: peripheral blood 6 weeks after treatment start. Locally advanced or metastatic urothelial carcinoma affected all patients. Repertoires were generated with immunoSEQ multiplex PCR, while TCRdb's copy carries only in-frame clones and drops some. Of over 70,000 clones listed, around four fifths were seen once; the top ten hold roughly 8%. Trimming took 2 bases from V and 8 from J; bases not matched to a gene: 7. Germline CDR1 reads LNHDA; CDR2 reads SQIVND (reference sequence). There are 14 residues in the CDR3. This clone was counted between two and nine times. The source material was PBMCs, sampled around atezolizumab (anti-PD-L1) treatment. This receptor was identified in a man between 65 and 79 years old with urothelial cancer. The gene calls are TRBV19 and TRBJ1-2; 8 positions agree with TRBD1. The CDR3 loop reads CASSINRGTEGYTF. In DNA form, the CDR3 reads TGTGCCAGTAGTATAAACAGGGGGACGGAAGGCTACACCTTC.